Presented here are 28 T cell receptor beta chains from one specimen sequenced in a study of T-cell memory formation after mild COVID-19. Each CDR3 protein is one row after TCRdb ran MiXCR on the 5' RACE reads. Found here are about 190,000 distinct CDR3 sequences, about a fifth of them singletons; the top ten hold under 25%. Sequencing input: PBMCs or a T cell subset sorted from them (not recorded which). The receptors shown here come from an adult woman who had mild COVID-19 (a few samples of this study predate the infection). Cell type and time point are not known.

This clonotype was detected many times. The chain has TRBV6-6 and TRBJ1-1; tentative D call: TRBD1 (5 bases). The ends were cut back, 6 bases at V and 0 bases at J, with 14 bases in the middle. The germline V gene encodes CDR1 MNHNY and CDR2 SVGAGI (reference sequence). The CDR3 has 15 residues. CDR3 region: CASSDSRALNTEAFF. The DNA of the CDR3 is TGTGCCAGCAGCGACAGCCGCGCGTTGAACACTGAAGCTTTCTTT.

This clonotype turned up a few times. The chain employs TRBV29-1 and TRBJ2-7; 12 bases line up with TRBD2. The CDR3 extends over 13 amino acids. Trimming cost V 5 bases and J 5 bases; bases outside gene matches: 4. The germline V gene encodes CDR1 SQVTM and CDR2 ANQGSEA. The CDR3 is CSVLLAGGNEQYF. The DNA for the CDR3 is TGCAGCGTTCTACTAGCGGGAGGTAACGAGCAGTACTTC.

The chain employs TRBV12-3 or TRBV12-4 and TRBJ2-3, with TRBD1 as a possible D gene (6 bases). The CDR3 totals 14 residues. V lost 5 bases and J lost 2, with 11 bases in between. CDR3 nucleotides: TGTGCCAGCAGTGATTCAGGGGTCACAGATACGCAGTATTTT. This codes for CASSDSGVTDTQYF.

V usage is TRBV29-1 and J usage is TRBJ2-1; D call uncertain. CDR3 length equals 15 residues. Deletions cut 1 base from V and 0 bases from J, with 10 bases between. The V gene's germline CDR1 is SQVTM and CDR2 ANQGSEA. CDR3 sequence (DNA): TGCAGCGTTGAAGGGAGAGGAAGCTCCTACAATGAGCAGTTCTTC. Protein: CSVEGRGSSYNEQFF.

The chain uses TRBV4-1 and TRBJ1-2; 10 bases fit TRBD1. Trimming cost V 1 base and J 6 bases; bases outside gene matches: 14. The CDR3 loop spans 18 amino acids. Germline-derived CDR1 and CDR2 are MGHRA and YSYEKL. The DNA for the CDR3 is TGCGCCAGCAGCCAAGGAGGGACAGGGGCCGGGGATTTTGATGGCTACACCTTC. Translated: CASSQGGTGAGDFDGYTF.

The V gene is TRBV12-3 or TRBV12-4, the J gene TRBJ1-5; 7 positions agree with TRBD1. The CDR3 extends over 15 amino acids. With 4 bases clipped from V and 0 bases from J, the junction kept 3 bases outside the gene matches. Written as DNA, the CDR3 is TGTGCCAGCAGTTCGACAGGGTTTAGCAATCAGCCCCAGCATTTT. Its protein product is CASSSTGFSNQPQHF.

This chain connects TRBV4-3 to TRBJ2-1; 7 nucleotides match TRBD1. The V segment lost 0 bases and the J segment 4 bases; nucleotides outside the gene matches: 6. CDR1 LGHNA and CDR2 YSLEER come from the germline V gene. There are 16 residues in the CDR3. The DNA for the CDR3 is TGCGCCAGCAGCCAAGACAGGGGGTGGAGGTACAATGAGCAGTTCTTC. It yields the protein CASSQDRGWRYNEQFF.

This clonotype occurred many times. The gene calls are TRBV7-9 and TRBJ2-7; the D gene is possibly TRBD2 (5 bases). The CDR3 runs 14 residues. Trimming shortened V by 6 bases and J by 2 bases, and 14 bases separated the two germline ends. Germline lookup yields CDR1 SEHNR and CDR2 FQNEAQ (reference sequence). Here the CDR3 DNA reads TGTGCCAGCAGACCTAACCCCGGGACCTACGAGCAGTACTTC. Its translation: CASRPNPGTYEQYF.

This chain links TRBV30 with TRBJ2-1; no firm D call. CDR1 is GTSNPN and CDR2 is SVGIG in the germline V gene (reference sequence). The CDR3 runs to 15 residues. Trimming took off 0 bases at V and 3 bases at J, with 12 bases between the two ends. CDR3 sequence reads: CAWSVGPSGYNEQFF. The CDR3 nucleotides read TGTGCCTGGAGTGTAGGACCATCGGGCTACAATGAGCAGTTCTTC.

This clonotype turned up a few times. J is TRBJ2-7 and V is TRBV7-9; D remains ambiguous. This CDR3 spans 11 amino acids. Germline lookup yields CDR1 SEHNR and CDR2 FQNEAQ (reference sequence). With 1 base removed from V and 6 bases from J, the gap between germline ends came to 4 bases. CDR3 residues: CASSLGREQYF. In DNA form, the CDR3 reads TGTGCCAGCAGCTTAGGTCGCGAGCAGTACTTC.

The chain recombines TRBV7-9 with TRBJ2-2; no firm D call. Germline lookup yields CDR1 SEHNR and CDR2 FQNEAQ (reference sequence). Trimming left V 7 bases short and J 4 bases short, with 7 bases between. The CDR3 runs 12 residues. Here the CDR3 reads CASKVPTGELFF. The CDR3 nucleotides read TGTGCCAGCAAGGTCCCCACCGGGGAGCTGTTTTTT.

This clonotype was recorded a few times. The chain links TRBV5-1 to TRBJ2-1; perhaps D is TRBD1 or TRBD2 (5 bases each). Trimming cost V 5 bases and J 0 bases, with 15 bases left between them. CDR1 and CDR2 (germline): SGHRS, YFSETQ. The CDR3 covers 16 residues. The CDR3 region is CASRPSPGSSYNEQFF. The CDR3 bases are TGCGCCAGCAGACCAAGTCCAGGGAGCTCCTACAATGAGCAGTTCTTC.

This clonotype was counted a few times. The chain has TRBV5-1 and TRBJ2-7, with 7 bases matching TRBD2. J lost 5 bases, V lost 5 bases, and 10 bases had no gene match. Germline assignment: CDR1 SGHRS and CDR2 YFSETQ. The CDR3 is 14 amino acids. Here the CDR3 reads CASSSGLGSDEQYF. The DNA for the CDR3 is TGCGCCAGCAGTTCCGGACTAGGTTCCGACGAGCAGTACTTC.

This clonotype was counted between two and nine times. The chain couples TRBV7-2 to TRBJ2-5; TRBD2 aligns across 14 bases. This CDR3 region has 17 residues. V lost 4 bases and J lost 2; bases outside the gene matches: 6. Germline V gives CDR1 SGHTA, CDR2 FQGNSA. The DNA for the CDR3 is TGTGCCAGCAGCTCGAGACTAGCGGGAGGGCCTCAAGAGACCCAGTACTTC. This codes for CASSSRLAGGPQETQYF.

V is TRBV14 and J is TRBJ2-1; 9 nucleotides agree with TRBD2. Germline values: CDR1 SGHDN, CDR2 FVKESK. V was pared by 0 bases and J by 7 bases, with 7 bases of the junction left unmatched. This CDR3 has 16 residues. The CDR3 sequence: CASSQDMAGGPNEQFF. The CDR3 nucleotides read TGTGCCAGCAGCCAAGATATGGCGGGGGGGCCGAATGAGCAGTTCTTC. Combining the CDR3 with reference TRBV14 and TRBJ2-1 gives the whole variable domain EAGVTQFPSHSVIEKGQTVTLRCDPISGHDNLYWYRRVMGKEIKFLLHFVKESKQDESGMPNNRFLAERTGGTYSTLKVQPAELEDSGVYFCASSQDMAGGPNEQFFGPGTRLTVL.

The V and J genes are TRBV20-1 and TRBJ2-3, with TRBD2 matching 7 bases. V lost 3 bases and J lost 2; bases outside the gene matches: 8. Germline CDR1 and CDR2: DFQATT and SNEGSKA (reference sequence). This CDR3 region has 15 residues. The CDR3 sequence: CSASAPSGYTDTQYF. DNA of the CDR3: TGCAGTGCTAGTGCACCTAGCGGCTACACAGATACGCAGTATTTT.

This clonotype was recorded a few times. The chain uses TRBV7-9 and TRBJ2-3, with D possibly TRBD1 on 5 matching bases. The CDR3 length is 12 residues. V gave up 6 bases and J gave up 8 bases, with 12 bases separating them. The germline V gene encodes CDR1 SEHNR and CDR2 FQNEAQ (reference sequence). The CDR3 loop is CASRPPRGTQYF. CDR3 nucleotides: TGTGCCAGCAGGCCGCCTAGGGGTACGCAGTATTTT. Combining the CDR3 with reference TRBV7-9 and TRBJ2-3 gives the whole variable domain DTGVSQNPRHKITKRGQNVTFRCDPISEHNRLYWYRQTLGQGPEFLTYFQNEAQLEKSRLLSDRFSAERPKGSFSTLEIQRTEQGDSAMYLCASRPPRGTQYFGPGTRLTVL.

The rearrangement links TRBV9 to TRBJ2-5; 10 bases agree with TRBD2. The V and J ends lost 2 bases and 3 bases, in that order; junction bases with no gene match: 4. Germline-derived CDR1 and CDR2 are SGDLS and YYNGEE. The CDR3 consists of 15 residues. CDR3 in amino acids: CASSVGTSVKETQYF. CDR3 DNA: TGTGCCAGCAGCGTGGGGACTAGCGTGAAAGAGACCCAGTACTTC.

This chain uses TRBV7-9 with TRBJ2-3, with 8 bases fitting TRBD2. CDR3 size: 17 residues. Germline-derived CDR1 and CDR2 are SEHNR and FQNEAQ (reference sequence). V gave up 5 bases and J gave up 1 base; unmatched junction bases: 11. The CDR3 sequence: CASSPEGVAGRTDTQYF. As DNA, the CDR3 is TGTGCCAGCAGCCCAGAGGGAGTAGCGGGACGCACAGATACGCAGTATTTT.

This clonotype was detected a few times. This chain connects TRBV12-3 or TRBV12-4 to TRBJ2-7; D not certain. The CDR3 is made up of 12 amino acids. The ends were cut back, 5 bases at V and 3 bases at J, with 8 bases in the middle. CDR3 sequence: CASSVNIYEQYF. The CDR3 coding sequence is TGTGCCAGCAGTGTGAACATCTACGAGCAGTACTTC.

This clonotype was seen a handful of times. This sequence joins TRBV4-3 and TRBJ2-7; a weak D match, TRBD2 (6 bases). The CDR3 length is 16 residues. Trimming shortened V by 0 bases and J by 1 base, and 13 bases separated the two germline ends. Germline values: CDR1 LGHNA, CDR2 YSLEER. The chain's CDR3 is CASSQDSTSMSYEQYF. DNA of the CDR3: TGCGCCAGCAGCCAAGATTCAACTAGCATGTCCTACGAGCAGTACTTC.

This clonotype has a handful of counts. V usage is TRBV24-1 and J usage is TRBJ1-1, with 7 bases fitting TRBD1. This CDR3 comprises 13 residues. Germline trimming cut 7 bases from V and 4 bases from J; bases unmatched to any gene: 5. Germline V gene sequence: CDR1 KGHDR, CDR2 SFDVKD. CDR3 DNA: TGTGCCACCAGAAATTCAGGGGGCACTGAAGCTTTCTTT. This sequence encodes CATRNSGGTEAFF.

This clonotype was found a few times. This chain uses TRBV7-9 with TRBJ2-7; D gene unclear. V lost 4 bases to trimming and J lost 4 bases, with 17 bases between them. From germline, CDR1 is SEHNR and CDR2 FQNEAQ (reference sequence). This CDR3 has 15 residues. CDR3 protein: CASSSFKRSSYEQYF. The CDR3 DNA is TGTGCCAGCAGCTCCTTCAAGAGGAGTTCGTACGAGCAGTACTTC. Drawing the rest from reference TRBV7-9 and TRBJ2-7, the complete variable domain is DTGVSQNPRHKITKRGQNVTFRCDPISEHNRLYWYRQTLGQGPEFLTYFQNEAQLEKSRLLSDRFSAERPKGSFSTLEIQRTEQGDSAMYLCASSSFKRSSYEQYFGPGTRLTVT.

This clonotype was observed a handful of times. The chain has TRBV5-1 and TRBJ2-7; TRBD2 agrees at 13 bases. J gave up 4 bases and V 3 bases, and 4 bases lay outside the gene matches. CDR1 is SGHRS, CDR2 YFSETQ, per germline. This CDR3 region has 15 residues. The CDR3 spells CASSWTSGSMYEQYF. The CDR3 region has the DNA TGCGCCAGCAGCTGGACTAGCGGGAGCATGTACGAGCAGTACTTC.

A few counts support this clonotype. The rearrangement uses TRBV7-9 and TRBJ2-2, with D unresolved. V lost 7 bases, J lost 6 bases, and 9 bases lay in between. Germline lookup yields CDR1 SEHNR and CDR2 FQNEAQ (reference sequence). This CDR3 region has 12 residues. The CDR3 region is CASTLSPGELFF. The CDR3 DNA is TGTGCCAGCACACTATCCCCCGGGGAGCTGTTTTTT.

This chain uses TRBV4-3 with TRBJ1-2; tentative D call: TRBD1 (5 bases). From germline, CDR1 is LGHNA and CDR2 YSLEER. V was pared by 0 bases and J by 4 bases, with 15 bases between. This CDR3 comprises 16 residues. The CDR3 loop is CASSQDRGTYRYGYTF. The CDR3, as DNA: TGCGCCAGCAGCCAAGATCGGGGCACCTACCGCTATGGCTACACCTTC.

This clonotype has only a few counts. The chain combines TRBV7-9 with TRBJ2-2; TRBD2 agrees at 8 bases. CDR3 length: 16 amino acids. Trimming at V came to 4 bases and at J to 4 bases, leaving 8 bases not matched to a gene. Germline V gives CDR1 SEHNR, CDR2 FQNEAQ (reference sequence). CDR3 coding DNA: TGTGCCAGCAGCTGGTGGATTGCGGGGGGCACCGGGGAGCTGTTTTTT. Its protein is CASSWWIAGGTGELFF.

This clonotype was observed a handful of times. The rearrangement joins TRBV29-1 to TRBJ2-7, with 9 bases lining up with TRBD2. J lost 7 bases, V lost 7 bases, and 8 bases had no gene match. CDR3 length: 12 residues. Germline lookup yields CDR1 SQVTM and CDR2 ANQGSEA. The CDR3 loop reads CSGAESGREQYF. Here the CDR3 DNA reads TGCAGCGGGGCGGAGAGCGGGAGGGAGCAGTACTTC.